The 29 T cell receptor beta chains reported below all come from one sample, sequenced in a study of cytomegalovirus exposure and HLA in healthy donors. Primers included in the PCR were 60 Vbeta and 13 Jbeta primers. Data came from immunoSEQ multiplex PCR; TCRdb stores just in-frame clones and leaves some out. The repertoire table contains tens of thousands of clones. Sequencing was done on a sample of PBMCs. The receptors stem from a man aged 18 to 29 in good health and CMV-seropositive.

This chain uses TRBV18 with TRBJ1-3, with 10 positions matching TRBD1. The trim removed 2 bases at V and 0 bases at J, leaving 10 bases unmatched. This CDR3 region has 19 residues. Germline V gene data show CDR1 as KGHSH and CDR2 as LQKENI. In DNA form, the CDR3 reads TGTGCCAGCTCACCAGACTCCGGGACAGGGGATGGCTCTGGAAACACCATATATTTT. Residues: CASSPDSGTGDGSGNTIYF.

In nucleotides, the CDR3 is TGTGCCAGCAGCTTAGGAGCAGGGGACGAGCAGTACTTC. Translated: CASSLGAGDEQYF. The chain carries TRBV11-2 and TRBJ2-7, with D possibly TRBD1 on 6 matching bases. The CDR3 totals 13 residues. CDR1 is SGHAT, CDR2 FQNNGV, per germline. V lost 1 base and J 5 bases, leaving 9 bases between the germline ends.

The V and J genes are TRBV6-5 and TRBJ2-7; 7 nucleotides match TRBD2. Germline CDR1 reads MNHEY; CDR2 reads SVGAGI. The CDR3 contains 12 residues. V lost 5 bases and J lost 5; bases outside the gene matches: 3. The CDR3 DNA follows: TGTGCCAGCAGTACGGGGGGTGACGAGCAGTACTTC. It encodes CASSTGGDEQYF.

In nucleotides, the CDR3 is TGTGCCAGCAGTGAAATTGGTCGGAGTAATCAGCCCCAGCATTTT. Encoded protein: CASSEIGRSNQPQHF. The chain joins TRBV6-1 to TRBJ1-5; D unresolved. CDR3 length equals 15 residues. Trimming removed 2 bases from V and 4 bases from J, with 12 bases in between. Per the germline V gene, CDR1 is MNHNS and CDR2 is SASEGT.

The chain combines TRBV28 with TRBJ1-2; possibly TRBD1 for D (5 bases). CDR1 is MDHEN and CDR2 is SYDVKM in the germline V gene. V lost 3 bases and J lost 8, with 19 bases in between. The CDR3 is 15 residues long. CDR3: CASSFQGRKGKGYTF. The CDR3 DNA reads TGTGCCAGCAGTTTCCAGGGTAGGAAAGGGAAAGGCTACACCTTC.

This chain connects TRBV7-6 to TRBJ2-7; D unresolved. The CDR3 sequence is 12 residues long. CDR1 and CDR2 (germline): SGHVS, FNYEAQ. V shed 5 bases and J shed 7 bases, with 12 bases lying between them. This CDR3 is CASSPGYGEQYF. For the CDR3, the DNA is TGTGCCAGCAGCCCCGGGTACGGGGAGCAGTACTTC.

CDR3 sequence reads: CASSEAEGTSGIPQFF. CDR3 coding DNA: TGTGCCAGCAGTGAAGCGGAGGGGACTAGCGGGATACCCCAGTTCTTC. The chain combines TRBV6-1 with TRBJ2-1; 13 positions match TRBD2. The CDR3 extends over 16 amino acids. Trimming took 0 bases from V and 13 from J; bases not matched to a gene: 9. CDR1 and CDR2 from the germline V gene are MNHNS and SASEGT.

The CDR3 here is CASSRSSQPQDEQYF. The DNA of the CDR3 is TGTGCCAGCAGTCGCTCGAGTCAACCACAGGACGAGCAGTACTTC. The genes are TRBV28 and TRBJ2-7, with D tentatively TRBD1 (5 bases). The V gene lost 5 bases and the J gene lost 5 bases, with 19 bases spanning the gap. The germline V gene has CDR1 MDHEN and CDR2 SYDVKM. The CDR3 length is 15 residues.

This rearrangement joins TRBV27 to TRBJ2-7, with D perhaps matching TRBD2 (6 bases). Germline V gene data show CDR1 as MNHEY and CDR2 as SMNVEV (reference sequence). V dropped 3 bases and J dropped 5 bases, with 11 bases sitting between them. The CDR3 has 13 residues. The CDR3 here is CASSFVGGHEQYF. CDR3 bases: TGTGCCAGCAGTTTTGTAGGAGGGCACGAGCAGTACTTC.

The V call is TRBV19, the J call TRBJ1-2; 11 bases are a match to TRBD1. The CDR3 is made up of 16 amino acids. The trim removed 7 bases at V and 1 base at J, leaving 8 bases unmatched. Germline-derived CDR1 and CDR2 are LNHDA and SQIVND (reference sequence). The CDR3 DNA reads TGTGCCAGTATCCGGACAGGGGGCGCTTATAACTATGGCTACACCTTC. This translates into CASIRTGGAYNYGYTF.

The rearrangement uses TRBV28 and TRBJ1-5, with 7 bases aligning to TRBD1. Germline CDR1 is MDHEN and CDR2 is SYDVKM. CDR3 size: 17 residues. V gave up 6 bases and J gave up 4 bases; unmatched junction bases: 15. The CDR3 DNA reads as TGTGCCAGCAGCGAACCTCTAGGGGGCCTTTCAAATCAGCCCCAGCATTTT. Translated: CASSEPLGGLSNQPQHF.

The rearrangement links TRBV19 to TRBJ2-1; perhaps TRBD1 as D (6 bases). Trimming stripped 5 bases from V and 0 bases from J, with 17 bases between. CDR3 length equals 17 residues. Germline values: CDR1 LNHDA, CDR2 SQIVND (reference sequence). The CDR3 reads CASSPRQAWSSYNEQFF. Written as DNA, the CDR3 is TGTGCCAGTAGTCCCCGACAGGCATGGAGCTCCTACAATGAGCAGTTCTTC.

DNA for the CDR3: TGTGCCAGCAGCCTTGGGACAGGGGGTATTTACACCTTC. The encoded protein is CASSLGTGGIYTF. The chain has TRBV14 and TRBJ1-2; 11 bases fit TRBD1. The CDR3 length is 13 residues. V dropped 4 bases and J dropped 11; count of bases not matched to a gene: 6. Per the germline V gene, CDR1 is SGHDN and CDR2 is FVKESK.

V usage is TRBV2 and J usage is TRBJ1-1; TRBD1 matches 7 bases. The CDR3 is made up of 12 amino acids. Germline V gene data show CDR1 as SNHLY and CDR2 as FYNNEI. DNA of the CDR3: TGTGTCAAGGGGGCCTTGAACACTGAAGCTTTCTTT. This encodes CVKGALNTEAFF.

The gene calls are TRBV28 and TRBJ1-1; D is unclear. Germline CDR1 is MDHEN and CDR2 is SYDVKM. This CDR3 has 13 residues. V was clipped by 3 bases and J by 0 bases, with 5 bases between them. The CDR3 DNA follows: TGTGCCAGCAGTTTTGTCTTGAACACTGAAGCTTTCTTT. It encodes CASSFVLNTEAFF.

The genes are TRBV28 and TRBJ1-5, with D possibly being TRBD1 (5 bases). The CDR3 is 15 residues long. V shed 6 bases and J shed 0 bases, with 12 bases lying between them. CDR1 and CDR2 (germline): MDHEN, SYDVKM. CDR3 sequence: CASSAGGGSNQPQHF. CDR3 DNA sequence: TGTGCCAGCAGCGCCGGGGGGGGTAGCAATCAGCCCCAGCATTTT.

This chain links TRBV28 with TRBJ2-5; tentative D call: TRBD1 (6 bases). CDR1 MDHEN and CDR2 SYDVKM come from the germline V gene. CDR3 length equals 15 residues. V dropped 3 bases and J dropped 5 bases, with 16 bases sitting between them. The CDR3 reads CASSFNQGSGETQYF. CDR3 DNA sequence: TGTGCCAGCAGTTTCAATCAGGGGTCCGGGGAGACCCAGTACTTC. The variable domain in full, completed from reference TRBV28 and TRBJ2-5, reads DVKVTQSSRYLVKRTGEKVFLECVQDMDHENMFWYRQDPGLGLRLIYFSYDVKMKEKGDIPEGYSVSREKKERFSLILESASTNQTSMYLCASSFNQGSGETQYFGPGTRLLVL.

The chain combines TRBV25-1 with TRBJ1-1, with TRBD1 matching 7 bases. The CDR3 contains 16 residues. In germline, CDR1 is MGHDK, CDR2 SYGVNS. J was trimmed by 4 bases and V by 2 bases; bases with no gene match: 10. The CDR3: CASSEGPRGQGTEAFF. The CDR3 bases are TGTGCCAGCAGTGAAGGCCCAAGGGGGCAGGGCACTGAAGCTTTCTTT.

The rearrangement uses TRBV5-8 and TRBJ2-7; D gene unclear. CDR3 length equals 14 residues. V was clipped by 0 bases and J by 4 bases, with 11 bases between them. The germline gives CDR1 SGHTS, CDR2 YDEGEE. CDR3 region: CASSLEGRRYEQYF. The DNA for the CDR3 is TGTGCCAGCAGCTTGGAAGGAAGGCGGTACGAGCAGTACTTC.

This chain connects TRBV11-2 to TRBJ1-1; D ambiguous. Germline lookup yields CDR1 SGHAT and CDR2 FQNNGV. The CDR3 spans 15 residues. V lost 1 base and J 1 base, leaving 10 bases between the germline ends. The CDR3 here is CASSLVAASNTEAFF. As DNA, the CDR3 is TGTGCCAGCAGCTTAGTGGCGGCTTCGAACACTGAAGCTTTCTTT.

This chain links TRBV19 with TRBJ2-7, with 7 bases that match TRBD1. V dropped 4 bases and J dropped 2; count of bases not matched to a gene: 14. This CDR3 region has 17 residues. Germline loops: CDR1 LNHDA, CDR2 SQIVND (reference sequence). The CDR3 nucleotides read TGTGCCAGTAGTACATGGGTCGGGCTAGGGGGCCCCTACGAGCAGTACTTC. Its translation is CASSTWVGLGGPYEQYF. Complete variable domain (other parts from reference TRBV19 and TRBJ2-7): DGGITQSPKYLFRKEGQNVTLSCEQNLNHDAMYWYRQDPGQGLRLIYYSQIVNDFQKGDIAEGYSVSREKKESFPLTVTSAQKNPTAFYLCASSTWVGLGGPYEQYFGPGTRLTVT.

V is TRBV4-2 and J is TRBJ2-1; 8 bases fit TRBD2. Germline V gene sequence: CDR1 LGHNA, CDR2 YNFKEQ. CDR3 length: 17 residues. V was clipped by 0 bases and J by 1 base; unmatched bases: 5. CDR3 in amino acids: CASSQELAGISYNEQFF. The DNA for the CDR3 is TGTGCCAGCAGCCAAGAGTTAGCGGGGATATCCTACAATGAGCAGTTCTTC.

The chain employs TRBV6-1 and TRBJ1-6; weak D call: TRBD1 (6 bases). The length of the CDR3 is 16 residues. V was shortened by 0 bases and J by 10 bases, with 16 bases between the two germline ends. Germline lookup yields CDR1 MNHNS and CDR2 SASEGT. CDR3 sequence: CASSEALRGLRSPLHF. CDR3 coding DNA: TGTGCCAGCAGTGAAGCGCTGAGGGGGTTGAGGTCACCCCTCCACTTT.

The chain couples TRBV5-4 to TRBJ2-6; D is ambiguous. Germline CDR1 and CDR2: SGHNT and YYREEE (reference sequence). V lost 0 bases and J lost 0, with 10 bases in between. There are 17 residues in the CDR3. The CDR3 spells CASSLEPYGSGANVLTF. In DNA, the CDR3 is TGTGCCAGCAGCTTGGAGCCCTATGGCTCTGGGGCCAACGTCCTGACTTTC.

The chain has TRBV30 and TRBJ2-1; perhaps TRBD1 as D (6 bases). This CDR3 comprises 11 residues. The ends were cut back, 1 base at V and 15 bases at J, with 13 bases in the middle. The V gene's germline CDR1 is GTSNPN and CDR2 SVGIG (reference sequence). The CDR3, as DNA: TGTGCCTGGAGTGAAGGGGGTCGTCGGTTCTTC. Translating it yields CAWSEGGRRFF.

This sequence joins TRBV27 and TRBJ2-7, with 7 bases that match TRBD1. From germline, CDR1 is MNHEY and CDR2 SMNVEV (reference sequence). This CDR3 is built from 16 residues. V was clipped by 4 bases and J by 5 bases; unmatched bases: 14. CDR3 coding DNA: TGTGCCAGCAGTTCTGGGATTTGGACAGGTCCGCACGAGCAGTACTTC. Protein product: CASSSGIWTGPHEQYF.

The chain uses TRBV19 and TRBJ2-5; a possible D gene is TRBD2 (5 bases). The V and J ends lost 9 bases and 8 bases respectively, with 10 bases between them. CDR1 is LNHDA and CDR2 is SQIVND in the germline V gene (reference sequence). The CDR3 loop spans 10 amino acids. The CDR3, as DNA: TGTGCCAGGCGTCGGGATACCCAGTACTTC. Protein sequence: CARRRDTQYF. The full variable domain, with the rest looked up from reference TRBV19 and TRBJ2-5, is DGGITQSPKYLFRKEGQNVTLSCEQNLNHDAMYWYRQDPGQGLRLIYYSQIVNDFQKGDIAEGYSVSREKKESFPLTVTSAQKNPTAFYLCARRRDTQYFGPGTRLLVL.

The V gene is TRBV2, the J gene TRBJ1-4; no reliable D call. The CDR3 loop spans 15 amino acids. CDR1 and CDR2 (germline): SNHLY, FYNNEI. The V and J ends lost 3 bases and 0 bases respectively, with 8 bases between them. CDR3 coding DNA: TGTGCCAGCAGTGATCGAGGGTCAACTAATGAAAAACTGTTTTTT. Its protein is CASSDRGSTNEKLFF.

V gene TRBV7-9 combines with J gene TRBJ1-2; the match to TRBD1 covers 9 bases. The trim removed 5 bases at V and 4 bases at J, leaving 8 bases unmatched. CDR1 is SEHNR and CDR2 is FQNEAQ in the germline V gene (reference sequence). The CDR3 extends over 15 amino acids. The CDR3 here is CASSLEGQGIYGYTF. In DNA, the CDR3 is TGTGCCAGCAGCCTAGAGGGACAGGGAATCTATGGCTACACCTTC.